The source of this TCR beta chain is a study of shared clonotypes between healthy human individuals. Study-wide results and limits: Sampling was confined to blood; repertoires within tissues likely differ.

Comments on this clone: No antigen is known for it.

Data came from immunoSEQ multiplex PCR; TCRdb stores just in-frame clones and leaves some out. The sample has 2 million to 3 million clones, under 95% seen once. A CD45RA+ naive subset and a CD45RA-negative memory subset were split from CD4+ cells. V was pared by 4 bases and J by 2 bases, with 8 bases of the junction left unmatched. Germline V gene data show CDR1 as MDHEN and CDR2 as SYDVKM. This CDR3 is built from 15 residues. The gene calls are TRBV28 and TRBJ2-7; TRBD1 agrees at 7 bases. This receptor was taken from a man in his late teens or twenties in good health. Some clones in this sample may be carry-over from other donors' samples. The material sequenced was naive CD4+ T cells from PBMCs. Documented subset: CD45RA+ positively selected. The CDR3 sequence: CASSSEPGQPYEQYF. DNA of the CDR3: TGTGCCAGCAGTTCAGAACCGGGACAGCCCTACGAGCAGTACTTC.